This T cell receptor (beta chain) was profiled in a study of shared clonotypes between healthy human individuals. Sequencing was performed with immunoSEQ multiplex PCR; in TCRdb, only in-frame clones are kept and a portion is missing. This table holds 2.3 million or so clones, just over 90% found once. The receptor comes from a man between 18 and 35 years old in good health. Some clones in this sample may be carry-over from other donors' samples. The source material was naive CD4+ T cells from PBMCs. Subset specified: CD45RA+ positively selected.

CDR3 sequence (DNA): TGTGCCAGCAGCGGAGGACAGGGCGGGTACGAGCAGTACTTC. Residues: CASSGGQGGYEQYF. This chain joins TRBV5-4 and TRBJ2-7; 8 positions agree with TRBD1. The CDR3 extends over 14 amino acids. Per germline, CDR1 SGHNT and CDR2 YYREEE (reference sequence). V shed 4 bases, J shed 4 bases, and the junction held 7 bases outside the gene matches.